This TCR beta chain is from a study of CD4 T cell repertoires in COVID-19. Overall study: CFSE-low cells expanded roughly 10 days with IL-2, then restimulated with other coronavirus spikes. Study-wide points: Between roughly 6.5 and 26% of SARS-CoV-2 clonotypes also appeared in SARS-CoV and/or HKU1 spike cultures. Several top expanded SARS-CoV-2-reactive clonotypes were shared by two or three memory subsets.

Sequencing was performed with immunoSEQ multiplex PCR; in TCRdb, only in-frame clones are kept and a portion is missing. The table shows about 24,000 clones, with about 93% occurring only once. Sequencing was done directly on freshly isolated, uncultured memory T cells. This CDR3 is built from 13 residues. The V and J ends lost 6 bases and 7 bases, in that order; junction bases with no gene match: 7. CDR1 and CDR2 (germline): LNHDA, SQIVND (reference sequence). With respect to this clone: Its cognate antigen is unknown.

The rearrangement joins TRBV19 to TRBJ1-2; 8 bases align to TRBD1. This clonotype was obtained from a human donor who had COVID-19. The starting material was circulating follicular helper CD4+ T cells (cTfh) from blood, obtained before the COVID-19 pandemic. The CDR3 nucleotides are TGTGCCAGTAGACCAGAGGACAGGGCTGGCTACACCTTC. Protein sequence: CASRPEDRAGYTF.